A single sample gave rise to the 21 T cell receptor beta chains below, sequenced in a study of PD-1 blockade in mismatch repair-deficient tumors (dated by TCRdb to 2017 to 2019). Library method: the immunoSEQ multiplex PCR assay. Imported from immuneACCESS, the table was reduced by TCRdb to in-frame sequences with V and J called. These copies leave out some clones; in studies compared against another copy, an unresolved V gene accounts for under half, and the cause of the remainder is not known. Counted in this sample were roughly 130,000 clones; roughly 90% of them appeared once. About 12% of the sample is held by the ten biggest clonotypes. The sequences come from peripheral blood, collected approximately 69 weeks after starting pembrolizumab. All receptors come from an adult with mismatch repair-deficient cancer.

The chain couples TRBV4-1 to TRBJ2-7, with 8 bases matching TRBD1. CDR3 length: 14 residues. Germline lookup yields CDR1 MGHRA and CDR2 YSYEKL. V trimming: 3 bases; J trimming: 5 bases; junction bases outside the gene matches: 6. CDR3 nucleotides: TGCGCCAGCAGCCATTACCAGGGGGCCGACGAGCAGTACTTC. It yields the protein CASSHYQGADEQYF.

The CDR3 loop reads CASSTLAESHNEQFF. The CDR3 DNA follows: TGTGCCAGCAGTACACTAGCGGAAAGTCACAATGAGCAGTTCTTC. The chain joins TRBV7-2 to TRBJ2-1, with 8 nucleotides matching TRBD2. In germline, CDR1 is SGHTA, CDR2 FQGNSA. The CDR3 has 15 residues. The junction had 9 bases not matched to a gene; V was cut back by 6 bases and J by 5 bases.

The rearrangement links TRBV4-1 to TRBJ2-5; TRBD2 is a possible D gene (5 bases). V was pared by 4 bases and J by 2 bases, with 11 bases between. The V gene's germline CDR1 is MGHRA and CDR2 YSYEKL. The CDR3 is 14 residues long. The CDR3 sequence is CASSLRGLQETQYF. CDR3 bases: TGCGCCAGCAGCCTCCGGGGATTACAAGAGACCCAGTACTTC.

The chain is built from TRBV5-6 and TRBJ2-5; a weak D match, TRBD1 (5 bases). The V gene's germline CDR1 is SGHDT and CDR2 YYEEEE. With 0 bases removed from V and 1 base from J, the gap between germline ends came to 13 bases. CDR3 length equals 16 residues. CDR3 in amino acids: CASSLDRLNFQETQYF. The CDR3 DNA reads TGTGCCAGCAGCTTGGACAGGCTGAACTTCCAAGAGACCCAGTACTTC. Variable domain in full (rest from reference TRBV5-6 and TRBJ2-5): DAGVTQSPTHLIKTRGQQVTLRCSPKSGHDTVSWYQQALGQGPQFIFQYYEEEERQRGNFPDRFSGHQFPNYSSELNVNALLLGDSALYLCASSLDRLNFQETQYFGPGTRLLVL.

V gene TRBV21-1 combines with J gene TRBJ2-7; TRBD2 is the table's D call, not checked against the DNA. TRBV21-1 is labeled a pseudogene. The CDR3 spans 12 residues. CDR3 DNA: TGTGCCAGCAGCATTGGGGAGTACGAGCAGTACTTC. Translation: CASSIGEYEQYF.

The chain couples TRBV9 to TRBJ2-5; D call uncertain. Deletions cut 3 bases from V and 1 base from J, with 10 bases between. Germline V lookup: CDR1 SGDLS, CDR2 YYNGEE. The length of the CDR3 is 14 residues. The CDR3 reads CASSDGQGQETQYF. The CDR3 DNA reads TGTGCCAGCAGCGACGGGCAAGGCCAAGAGACCCAGTACTTC. Filled out from reference TRBV9 and TRBJ2-5, the complete variable domain reads DSGVTQTPKHLITATGQRVTLRCSPRSGDLSVYWYQQSLDQGLQFLIQYYNGEERAKGNILERFSAQQFPDLHSELNLSSLELGDSALYFCASSDGQGQETQYFGPGTRLLVL.

In this sample, this clone turned up once. The chain has TRBV7-6 and TRBJ2-2; D is perhaps TRBD2 (6 bases). The CDR3 runs to 16 residues. V was pared by 5 bases and J by 8 bases, with 21 bases between. Germline CDR1 reads SGHVS; CDR2 reads FNYEAQ. The CDR3 DNA reads TGTGCCAGCAGCAACGAGCCGGGACTCCCAGGAGGGGAGCTGTTTTTT. Its protein is CASSNEPGLPGGELFF.

The CDR3 DNA is TGCGCCAGCAGCTTCGACAGGGATCAGCCCCAGCATTTT. The encoded protein is CASSFDRDQPQHF. The J gene is TRBJ1-5, the V gene TRBV5-1; 7 nucleotides line up with TRBD1. The CDR3 is 13 amino acids. The ends lost 2 bases at V and 5 bases at J; junction bases unmatched: 1. From germline, CDR1 is SGHRS and CDR2 YFSETQ.

The table lists this clone with a count of one. V and J are TRBV28 and TRBJ2-7, with 13 positions matching TRBD2. The V gene end was trimmed by 4 bases and the J gene end by 4 bases; junction bases not matched to a gene: 13. The CDR3 has 18 residues. Germline CDR1 MDHEN, CDR2 SYDVKM. CDR3 protein: CASSYRGLRTSGSYEQYF. The CDR3 nucleotides are TGTGCCAGCAGTTACAGGGGGTTGAGGACTAGCGGGAGTTACGAGCAGTACTTC. Combining the CDR3 with reference TRBV28 and TRBJ2-7 gives the whole variable domain DVKVTQSSRYLVKRTGEKVFLECVQDMDHENMFWYRQDPGLGLRLIYFSYDVKMKEKGDIPEGYSVSREKKERFSLILESASTNQTSMYLCASSYRGLRTSGSYEQYFGPGTRLTVT.

The V call is TRBV30, the J call TRBJ1-5; D is uncertain. Deletions cut 2 bases from V and 0 bases from J, with 20 bases between. The CDR3 loop spans 18 amino acids. Germline CDR1 is GTSNPN and CDR2 is SVGIG (reference sequence). This chain's CDR3 is CAWSPTGWAPYSNQPQHF. The DNA of the CDR3 is TGTGCCTGGAGTCCAACGGGGTGGGCCCCTTATAGCAATCAGCCCCAGCATTTT.

There are a few counts of this clone. V and J are TRBV21-1 and TRBJ1-1. TRBV21-1 is a pseudogene segment. This CDR3 is 12 amino acids long. The CDR3 reads CANRGMNTEAFF. The DNA of the CDR3 is TGTGCCAACAGGGGGATGAACACTGAAGCTTTCTTT.

The chain carries TRBV11-2 and TRBJ2-7; possible D gene TRBD1, 6 bases. This CDR3 has 13 amino acids. The germline gives CDR1 SGHAT, CDR2 FQNNGV. V lost 3 bases, J lost 6 bases, and 12 bases lay in between. CDR3 in amino acids: CASSFDRPIEQYF. CDR3 sequence (DNA): TGTGCCAGCAGCTTTGACAGGCCAATCGAGCAGTACTTC.

CDR3 coding DNA: TGTGCCAGCAGCCAGAGTGGTGAGCAGTTCTTC. Amino acid sequence: CASSQSGEQFF. The genes are TRBV5-4 and TRBJ2-1; D unresolved. CDR3 length: 11 residues. Trimming took 4 bases from V and 9 from J, leaving 8 bases between them. Germline V gene sequence: CDR1 SGHNT, CDR2 YYREEE (reference sequence).

This clone is a singleton in its sample. The rearrangement uses TRBV6-1 and TRBJ1-1; no firm D call. The germline V gene encodes CDR1 MNHNS and CDR2 SASEGT. The V end was cut by 5 bases, the J end by 11 bases, with 15 bases between. The CDR3 sequence is 12 residues long. This CDR3 is CASSPSFRTAFF. DNA for the CDR3: TGTGCCAGCAGTCCGTCGTTCAGGACGGCTTTCTTT.

V usage is TRBV30 and J usage is TRBJ1-1; tentatively, D is TRBD1 (6 bases). The CDR3 contains 15 residues. Between the trimmed V and J ends, which lost 5 bases and 5 bases, there was a span of 21 bases. From germline, CDR1 is GTSNPN and CDR2 SVGIG (reference sequence). The CDR3 here is CAWAKTGGRGTEAFF. The CDR3 DNA follows: TGTGCCTGGGCCAAAACCGGGGGGCGGGGGACTGAAGCTTTCTTT.

This chain connects TRBV25-1 to TRBJ2-5; no clear D. Trimming stripped 6 bases from V and 4 bases from J, with 6 bases between. The germline V gene encodes CDR1 MGHDK and CDR2 SYGVNS. The CDR3 extends over 11 amino acids. This chain's CDR3 is CASSVLETQYF. The CDR3 coding sequence is TGTGCCAGCAGCGTCTTAGAGACCCAGTACTTC.

The rearrangement uses TRBV28 and TRBJ2-7, with a tentative D call TRBD1 (6 bases). CDR1 is MDHEN and CDR2 is SYDVKM in the germline V gene. This CDR3 region has 12 residues. V gave up 6 bases and J gave up 7 bases, with 13 bases separating them. The CDR3 DNA sequence: TGTGCCAGCAGGTCCACAGGGTATGAGCAGTACTTC. Translating it yields CASRSTGYEQYF. The full variable domain, with the rest looked up from reference TRBV28 and TRBJ2-7, is DVKVTQSSRYLVKRTGEKVFLECVQDMDHENMFWYRQDPGLGLRLIYFSYDVKMKEKGDIPEGYSVSREKKERFSLILESASTNQTSMYLCASRSTGYEQYFGPGTRLTVT.

With regard to this clone: A much larger clone differs from this one at a single base, so this may be a read error. The chain carries TRBV4-1 and TRBJ2-7, with 10 bases fitting TRBD1. Trimming took 1 base from V and 0 from J; bases not matched to a gene: 0. Germline CDR1 MGHRA, CDR2 YSYEKL. This CDR3 is built from 15 residues. The CDR3 bases are TGCGCCAGCAGCCAAGGGGACAGGGGCTCCTACGAGCAGTACTTC. This sequence encodes CASSQGDRGSYEQYF.

The CDR3 reads CASSSVAGGQREQYF. The CDR3 DNA sequence: TGTGCCAGCAGCTCCGTAGCGGGAGGTCAGCGCGAGCAGTACTTC. The genes are TRBV5-4 and TRBJ2-7, with 10 bases lining up with TRBD2. CDR3 length: 15 residues. V was pared by 3 bases and J by 6 bases, with 9 bases of the junction left unmatched. Germline V gene lookup returns CDR1 SGHNT and CDR2 YYREEE (reference sequence).

The chain combines TRBV4-2 with TRBJ1-4; D not resolved. The V gene's germline CDR1 is LGHNA and CDR2 YNFKEQ. CDR3 size: 13 residues. V lost 0 bases and J lost 7, with 6 bases in between. Written as DNA, the CDR3 is TGTGCCAGCAGCCAAGAGGATGTTGAAAAACTGTTTTTT. Translated, it gives CASSQEDVEKLFF.

This chain links TRBV5-6 with TRBJ1-5; D is undetermined. Germline CDR1 and CDR2: SGHDT and YYEEEE. The CDR3 covers 14 residues. Trimming cost V 1 base and J 3 bases, with 8 bases left between them. The CDR3 loop reads CASSLFSTNQPQHF. CDR3 coding DNA: TGTGCCAGCAGCTTGTTCAGTACCAATCAGCCCCAGCATTTT.